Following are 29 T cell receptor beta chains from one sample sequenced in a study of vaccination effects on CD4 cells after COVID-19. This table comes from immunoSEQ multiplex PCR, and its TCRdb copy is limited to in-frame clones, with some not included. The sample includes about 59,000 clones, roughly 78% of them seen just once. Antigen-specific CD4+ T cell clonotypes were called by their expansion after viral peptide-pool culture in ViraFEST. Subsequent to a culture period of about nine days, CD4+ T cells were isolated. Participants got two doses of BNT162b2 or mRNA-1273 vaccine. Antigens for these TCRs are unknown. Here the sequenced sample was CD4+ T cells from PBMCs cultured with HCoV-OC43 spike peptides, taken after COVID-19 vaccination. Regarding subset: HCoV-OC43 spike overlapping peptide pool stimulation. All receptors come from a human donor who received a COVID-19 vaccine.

The CDR3, as DNA: TGTGCCAGCAGTGAAGGACGGTATAATTCACCCCTCCACTTT. Translating gives CASSEGRYNSPLHF. The chain carries TRBV6-4 and TRBJ1-6; D not certain. Germline V gene lookup returns CDR1 MRHNA and CDR2 SNTAGT. The length of the CDR3 is 14 residues. V lost 3 bases to trimming and J lost 4 bases, with 7 bases between them.

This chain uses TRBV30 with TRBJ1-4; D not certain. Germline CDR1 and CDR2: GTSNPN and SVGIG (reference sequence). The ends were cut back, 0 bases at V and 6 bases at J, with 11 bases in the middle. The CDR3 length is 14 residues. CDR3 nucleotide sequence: TGTGCCTGGAGTGTCGAGCCCTCGTATGAAAAACTGTTTTTT. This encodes CAWSVEPSYEKLFF.

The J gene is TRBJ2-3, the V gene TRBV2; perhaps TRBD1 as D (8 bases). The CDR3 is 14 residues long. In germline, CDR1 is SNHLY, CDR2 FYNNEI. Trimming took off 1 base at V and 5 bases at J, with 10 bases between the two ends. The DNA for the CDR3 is TGTGCCAGCAGTGAAGACAGGGGGGGAGATACGCAGTATTTT. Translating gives CASSEDRGGDTQYF.

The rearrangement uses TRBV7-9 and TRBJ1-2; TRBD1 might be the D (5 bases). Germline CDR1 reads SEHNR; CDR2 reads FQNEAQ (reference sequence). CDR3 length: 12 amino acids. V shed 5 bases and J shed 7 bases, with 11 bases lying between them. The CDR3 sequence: CASSDGTAGYTF. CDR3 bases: TGTGCCAGCAGCGACGGGACGGCTGGCTACACCTTC.

Here the CDR3 DNA reads TGTGCCAGCAGCTTTGAGTACAGTGAAGAGACCCAGTACTTC. Protein product: CASSFEYSEETQYF. The chain is built from TRBV7-9 and TRBJ2-5; D remains unclear. Trimming stripped 3 bases from V and 3 bases from J, with 11 bases between. The CDR3 is 14 amino acids. Germline V CDR1 and CDR2: SEHNR, FQNEAQ (reference sequence).

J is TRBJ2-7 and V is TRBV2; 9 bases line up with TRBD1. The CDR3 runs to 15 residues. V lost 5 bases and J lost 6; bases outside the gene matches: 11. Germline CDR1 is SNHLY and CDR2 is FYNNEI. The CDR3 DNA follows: TGTGCCAGCAGTCCAGCCGGGACAGGGCTTAGCGAGCAGTACGTC. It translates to CASSPAGTGLSEQYV.

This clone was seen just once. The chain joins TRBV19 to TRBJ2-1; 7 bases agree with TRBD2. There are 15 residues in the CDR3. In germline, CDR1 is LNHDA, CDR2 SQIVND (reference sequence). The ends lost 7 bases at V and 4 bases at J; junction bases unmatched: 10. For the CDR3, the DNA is TGTGCCAGTATAAAGAGAGCGGGGCCATACAATGAGCAGTTCTTC. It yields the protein CASIKRAGPYNEQFF.

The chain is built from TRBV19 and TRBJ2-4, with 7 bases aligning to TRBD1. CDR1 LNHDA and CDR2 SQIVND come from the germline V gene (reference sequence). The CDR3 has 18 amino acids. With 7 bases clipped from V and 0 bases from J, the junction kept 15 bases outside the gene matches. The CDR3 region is CASTRDSQSLVAKNIQYF. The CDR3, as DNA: TGTGCCAGTACCAGGGACAGTCAGAGCTTAGTAGCCAAAAACATTCAGTACTTC.

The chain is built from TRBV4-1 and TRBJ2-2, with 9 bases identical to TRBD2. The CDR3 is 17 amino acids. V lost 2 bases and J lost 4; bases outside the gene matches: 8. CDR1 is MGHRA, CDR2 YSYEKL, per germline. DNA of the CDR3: TGCGCCAGCAGCCAATCCTTGACTAGCGGACGCACCGGGGAGCTGTTTTTT. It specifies CASSQSLTSGRTGELFF.

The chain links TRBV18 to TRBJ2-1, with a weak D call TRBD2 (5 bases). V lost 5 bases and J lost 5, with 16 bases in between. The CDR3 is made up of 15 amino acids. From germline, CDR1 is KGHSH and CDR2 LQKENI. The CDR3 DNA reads TGTGCCAGCTCATCACGGGAAGGGTTCCACAATGAGCAGTTCTTC. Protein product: CASSSREGFHNEQFF.

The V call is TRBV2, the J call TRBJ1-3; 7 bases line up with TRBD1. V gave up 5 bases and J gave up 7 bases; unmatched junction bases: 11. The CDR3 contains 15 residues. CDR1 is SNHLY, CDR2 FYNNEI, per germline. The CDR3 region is CASSNLGQSFNTIYF. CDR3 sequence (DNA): TGTGCCAGCAGTAATTTGGGACAGTCATTTAACACCATATATTTT.

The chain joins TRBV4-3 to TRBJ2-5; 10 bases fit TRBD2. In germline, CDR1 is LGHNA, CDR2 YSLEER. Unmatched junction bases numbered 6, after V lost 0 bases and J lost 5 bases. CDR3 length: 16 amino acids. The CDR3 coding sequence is TGCGCCAGCAGCCAAGATACAGCGGGGGGGAAGGAGACCCAGTACTTC. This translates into CASSQDTAGGKETQYF.

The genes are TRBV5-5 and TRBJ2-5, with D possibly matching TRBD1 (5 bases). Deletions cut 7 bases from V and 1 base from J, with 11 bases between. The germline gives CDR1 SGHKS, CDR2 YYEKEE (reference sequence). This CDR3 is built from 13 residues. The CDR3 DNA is TGTGCCAGCGCGACAGCCTCCCAAGAGACCCAGTACTTC. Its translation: CASATASQETQYF. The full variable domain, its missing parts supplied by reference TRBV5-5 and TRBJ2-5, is DAGVTQSPTHLIKTRGQQVTLRCSPISGHKSVSWYQQVLGQGPQFIFQYYEKEERGRGNFPDRFSARQFPNYSSELNVNALLLGDSALYLCASATASQETQYFGPGTRLLVL.

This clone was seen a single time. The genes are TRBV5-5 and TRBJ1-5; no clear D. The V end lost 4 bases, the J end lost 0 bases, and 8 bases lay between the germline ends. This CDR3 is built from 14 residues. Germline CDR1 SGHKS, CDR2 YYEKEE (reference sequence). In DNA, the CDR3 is TGTGCCAGCAGCGGCGCAGGTAGCAATCAGCCCCAGCATTTT. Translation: CASSGAGSNQPQHF.

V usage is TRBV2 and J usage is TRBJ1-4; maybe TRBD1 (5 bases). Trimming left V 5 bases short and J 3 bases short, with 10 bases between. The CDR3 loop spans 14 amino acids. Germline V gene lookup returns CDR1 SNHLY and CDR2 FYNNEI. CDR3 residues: CASSQGGANEKLFF. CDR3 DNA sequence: TGTGCCAGCAGTCAGGGTGGAGCTAATGAAAAACTGTTTTTT.

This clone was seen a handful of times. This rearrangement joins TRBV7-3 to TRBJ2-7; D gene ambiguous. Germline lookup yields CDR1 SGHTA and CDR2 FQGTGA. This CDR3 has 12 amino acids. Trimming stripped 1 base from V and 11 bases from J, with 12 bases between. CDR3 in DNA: TGTGCCAGCAGCTTAAGAGTGGGCGGTGAGTACGTC. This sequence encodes CASSLRVGGEYV.

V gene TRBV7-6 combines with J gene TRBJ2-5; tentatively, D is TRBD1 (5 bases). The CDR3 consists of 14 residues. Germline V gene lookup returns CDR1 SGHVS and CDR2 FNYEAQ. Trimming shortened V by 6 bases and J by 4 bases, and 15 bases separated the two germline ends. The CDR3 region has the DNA TGTGCCAGCAGGCCACGCAGGGTTTCAGAGACCCAGTACTTC. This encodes CASRPRRVSETQYF.

In nucleotides, the CDR3 is TGTGCCAGCAGTAACGCAGGGATAAACACCTTC. The encoded protein is CASSNAGINTF. This chain connects TRBV12-3 or TRBV12-4 to TRBJ1-2, with D possibly being TRBD1 (5 bases). V lost 5 bases, J lost 12 bases, and 13 bases lay in between. The CDR3 is made up of 11 amino acids.

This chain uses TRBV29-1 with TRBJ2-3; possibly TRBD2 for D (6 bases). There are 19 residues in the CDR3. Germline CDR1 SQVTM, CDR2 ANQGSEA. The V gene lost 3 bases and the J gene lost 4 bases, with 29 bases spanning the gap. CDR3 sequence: CSVESPKGLGGDDADTQYF. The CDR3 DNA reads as TGCAGCGTTGAGTCCCCGAAGGGATTAGGCGGGGACGACGCAGATACGCAGTATTTT.

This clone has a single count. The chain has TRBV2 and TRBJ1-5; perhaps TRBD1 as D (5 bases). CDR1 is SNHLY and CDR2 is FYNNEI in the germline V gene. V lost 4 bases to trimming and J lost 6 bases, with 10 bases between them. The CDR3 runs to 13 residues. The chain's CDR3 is CASSVEGTQPQHF. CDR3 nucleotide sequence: TGTGCCAGCAGTGTTGAAGGGACTCAGCCCCAGCATTTT.

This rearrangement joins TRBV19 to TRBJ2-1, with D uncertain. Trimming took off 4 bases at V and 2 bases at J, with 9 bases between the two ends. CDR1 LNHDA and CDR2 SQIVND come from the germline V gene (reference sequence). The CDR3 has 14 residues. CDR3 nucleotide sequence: TGTGCCAGTAGTAGGGCTGGGACCTACAATGAGCAGTTCTTC. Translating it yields CASSRAGTYNEQFF.

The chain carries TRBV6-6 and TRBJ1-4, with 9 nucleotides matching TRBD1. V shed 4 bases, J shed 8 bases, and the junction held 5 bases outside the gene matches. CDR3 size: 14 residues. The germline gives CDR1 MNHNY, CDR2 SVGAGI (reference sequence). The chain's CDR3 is CASSWDRVEEKLFF. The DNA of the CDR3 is TGTGCCAGCAGTTGGGACAGGGTGGAAGAAAAACTGTTTTTT.

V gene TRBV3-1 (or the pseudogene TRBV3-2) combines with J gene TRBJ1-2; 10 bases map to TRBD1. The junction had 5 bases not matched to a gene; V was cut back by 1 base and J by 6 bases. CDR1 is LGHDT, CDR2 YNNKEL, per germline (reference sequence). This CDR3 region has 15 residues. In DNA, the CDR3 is TGTGCCAGCAGCCAAGTAGACAGGGGGCGGGATGGCTACACCTTC. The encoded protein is CASSQVDRGRDGYTF.

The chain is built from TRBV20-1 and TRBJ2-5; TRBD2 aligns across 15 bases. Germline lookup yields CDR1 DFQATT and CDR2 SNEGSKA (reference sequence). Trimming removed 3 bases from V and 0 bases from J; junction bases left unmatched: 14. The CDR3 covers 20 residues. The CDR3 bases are TGCAGTGCTAGTCCAGTCTCCGGGACTAGCGGGGGGTTTTACCAAGAGACCCAGTACTTC. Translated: CSASPVSGTSGGFYQETQYF.

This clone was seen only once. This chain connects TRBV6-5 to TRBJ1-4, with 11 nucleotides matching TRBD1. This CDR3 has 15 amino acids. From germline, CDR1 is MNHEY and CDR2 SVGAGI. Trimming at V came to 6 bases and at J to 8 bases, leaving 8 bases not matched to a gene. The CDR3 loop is CASSGQGASLEKLFF. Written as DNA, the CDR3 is TGTGCCAGCAGCGGACAGGGGGCGTCTCTGGAAAAACTGTTTTTT.

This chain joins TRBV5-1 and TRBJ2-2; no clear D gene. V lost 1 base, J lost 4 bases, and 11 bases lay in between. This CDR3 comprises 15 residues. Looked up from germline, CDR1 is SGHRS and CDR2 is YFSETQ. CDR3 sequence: CASSLTGVFTGELFF. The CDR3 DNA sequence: TGCGCCAGCAGCTTGACTGGGGTATTCACCGGGGAGCTGTTTTTT.

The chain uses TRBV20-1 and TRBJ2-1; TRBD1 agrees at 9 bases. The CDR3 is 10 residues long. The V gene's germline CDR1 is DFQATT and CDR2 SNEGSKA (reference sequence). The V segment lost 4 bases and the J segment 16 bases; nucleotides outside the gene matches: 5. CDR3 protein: CSAKGTGQFF. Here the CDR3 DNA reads TGCAGTGCTAAGGGGACAGGGCAATTCTTC.

In DNA form, the CDR3 reads TGTGCCAGCAGTTCTACCGGGACAGGGGGTGAAAAACTGTTTTTT. This codes for CASSSTGTGGEKLFF. The gene calls are TRBV28 and TRBJ1-4, with 11 bases aligning to TRBD1. V trimming: 4 bases; J trimming: 7 bases; junction bases outside the gene matches: 5. Germline values: CDR1 MDHEN, CDR2 SYDVKM. The CDR3 loop spans 15 amino acids.

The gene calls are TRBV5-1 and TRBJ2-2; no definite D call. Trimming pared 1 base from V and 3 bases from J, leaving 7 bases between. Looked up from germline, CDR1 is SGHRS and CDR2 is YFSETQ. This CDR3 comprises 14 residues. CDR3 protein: CASSLSLDTGELFF. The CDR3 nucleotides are TGCGCCAGCAGCTTGAGTCTCGACACCGGGGAGCTGTTTTTT.